This T cell receptor (beta chain) was sequenced for a study of chemoradiotherapy in HPV16-positive cancers. Study-wide background: A couple of HPV16-positive patients' cells yielded candidate HPV-specific clones and common motifs. Study results and limitations: Candidate HPV-specific clones and E7-related TCR motifs grew in tumor during treatment. Functional assays defining HPV-specific T cells used only two HPV16-positive patients.

Only in-frame clones appear in the TCRdb table, and some are missing; sequencing was by immunoSEQ multiplex PCR. Here the sample spans about 32,000 clones, roughly 78% being singletons. Repeated repertoire sampling spanned the course of chemoradiotherapy. Details on this clone: Its antigen is unknown.

The sequences come from blood, collected from a patient who underwent chemoradiotherapy. The sequence was obtained from a human donor with HPV-associated anogenital cancer.

The CDR3 nucleotides are TGTGCCAGTAGTCCCCGACAGGGGGCCACCGGGGAGCTGTTTTTT. This sequence encodes CASSPRQGATGELFF. The chain combines TRBV19 with TRBJ2-2, with 10 bases fitting TRBD1. Germline lookup yields CDR1 LNHDA and CDR2 SQIVND (reference sequence). CDR3 length: 15 amino acids. V trimming: 5 bases; J trimming: 4 bases; junction bases outside the gene matches: 4.